This is a list of T cell receptor beta chains from one sample in a study of beta chain features in type 1 diabetes. Measured with immunoSEQ multiplex PCR; TCRdb has only the in-frame clones, and not every one. Here the sample spans about 350,000 clones, about 20% being singletons. Sequencing was done on a sample of naive CD4+ T cells from blood. Every receptor here comes from a woman aged 18-29 years in good health. The CDR3 runs from the conserved cysteine through the conserved F or W. The order of the fields is CDR3 DNA, CDR3 protein, V gene, clone size, D gene, J gene. The D gene is left open where the match is weak. Rows give clone size only sometimes, using once, few, many, or a class for an expanded clone.

TGTGCCAGTAGAGAGGCTGGTGGGGCCAACGTCCTGACTTTC	CASREAGGANVLTF	TRBV19	few	-	TRBJ2-6
TGTGCCAGCAGCAAGGGGAGCGGGAGGCCGGAGACCCAGTACTTC	CASSKGSGRPETQYF	TRBV7-2	-	TRBD2	TRBJ2-5
TGTGCCAGCAGAAATCAGGGACTAGAAACAGATACGCAGTATTTT	CASRNQGLETDTQYF	TRBV2	-	TRBD2	TRBJ2-3
TGTGCCAGCAGCCGGGACAGATTTTATTCACCCCTCCACTTT	CASSRDRFYSPLHF	TRBV7-2	few	TRBD1	TRBJ1-6
TGCGCCAGCAGCCAAGATCCATTGAGGGAGCAGTACTTC	CASSQDPLREQYF	TRBV4-3	few	-	TRBJ2-7
TGTGCCAGCTCAACCGGGACTGGCACTGAAGCTTTCTTT	CASSTGTGTEAFF	TRBV18	-	-	TRBJ1-1
TGCGCCAGCAGCTCAAGGACTAGCTCCTATGAGCAGTTCTTC	CASSSRTSSYEQFF	TRBV5-1	few	TRBD2	TRBJ2-1
TGTGCCAGCAGTACCCGACAGGGACCTGGCGAGCAGTACTTC	CASSTRQGPGEQYF	TRBV27	few	TRBD1	TRBJ2-7
TGCGCCAGCAGCCAAGATCCCCAGGGGGCCTTCTATGGCTACACCTTC	CASSQDPQGAFYGYTF	TRBV4-1	few	TRBD1	TRBJ1-2
TGCGCCAGCAGCATTGGGACTAGCGGGGGAGAGACCCAGTACTTC	CASSIGTSGGETQYF	TRBV5-1	-	TRBD2	TRBJ2-5
TGTGCCAGCAGCTTGGACAGGGACAATCAGCCCCAGCATTTT	CASSLDRDNQPQHF	TRBV7-3	-	TRBD1	TRBJ1-5
TGCAGCGTTGCACAGGTCGGCACAGATACGCAGTATTTT	CSVAQVGTDTQYF	TRBV29-1	-	-	TRBJ2-3
TGTGCCAGCAGTTCACAGGGTCACGGCTACACCTTC	CASSSQGHGYTF	TRBV6-5	few	-	TRBJ1-2
TGTGCCAGCAGCGCTGAAGCGGGAGTGGGGCGCGAGCAGTACTTC	CASSAEAGVGREQYF	TRBV9	-	TRBD2	TRBJ2-7
TGTGCCAGCAGCTTAGCCACAGGGGGCTCTTACGAGCAGTACTTC	CASSLATGGSYEQYF	TRBV7-9	few	TRBD1	TRBJ2-7
TGTGCCAGCAGTGAGTTTCGGGGAGCTCAGCCCCAGCATTTT	CASSEFRGAQPQHF	TRBV2	once	-	TRBJ1-5
TGCAGCTCTCGACAGGTCGGAGCCTACGAGCAGTACTTC	CSSRQVGAYEQYF	TRBV29-1	-	-	TRBJ2-7
TGTGCCAGCATTCCACTAGCGGGAGGCTCCTACAATGAGCAGTTCTTC	CASIPLAGGSYNEQFF	TRBV2	few	TRBD2	TRBJ2-1
TGTGCCAGCAGTTCAGGGCCAAAACTTGGCTCACCCCTCCACTTT	CASSSGPKLGSPLHF	TRBV6-6	-	-	TRBJ1-6
TGCGCCAGCAGCCAGGCCGGGACAGGGTCGGTCTACGAGCAGTACTTC	CASSQAGTGSVYEQYF	TRBV4-3	few	TRBD1	TRBJ2-7
TGTGCCAGCAGTTTAGCCGATTCACGGGGAGTTGGCTACACCTTC	CASSLADSRGVGYTF	TRBV27	-	-	TRBJ1-2
TGTGCCAGCAGCCAAGATCCAGCGGGATCCACAGATACGCAGTATTTT	CASSQDPAGSTDTQYF	TRBV4-2	few	TRBD2	TRBJ2-3
TGTGCCAGCAGCTTGAGTCAGGGTGCAGATACGCAGTATTTT	CASSLSQGADTQYF	TRBV5-4	-	-	TRBJ2-3
TGTGCCAGCAGTTCCCAGACAGGGGACTATGGCTACACCTTC	CASSSQTGDYGYTF	TRBV27	-	TRBD1	TRBJ1-2
TGTGCCTCAACGACAGGGAGCGGCTATGGCTACACCTTC	CASTTGSGYGYTF	TRBV30	-	TRBD1	TRBJ1-2
TGCAGTGCCCGCCCACGGGACGAGCAGTACTTC	CSARPRDEQYF	TRBV20-1	-	-	TRBJ2-7
TGTGCCAGTAGTATAGATCCGAGGCAGCCCCAGCATTTT	CASSIDPRQPQHF	TRBV19	few	-	TRBJ1-5
TGTGCCAGCAGCCAAGACTCGGGGGGTCCTAGAGCCAAAAACATTCAGTACTTC	CASSQDSGGPRAKNIQYF	TRBV4-2	few	TRBD2	TRBJ2-4
TGTGCCAGCAGCCGTTCGGGACAGGGGGCTTACGAGCAGTACTTC	CASSRSGQGAYEQYF	TRBV14	few	TRBD1	TRBJ2-7
TGTGCCAGCAGCTTTACTCGGGAGGGCTACACCTTC	CASSFTREGYTF	TRBV5-4	few	-	TRBJ1-2
TGTGCCAGCAGTGAATTGGGAGCGAACACCGGGGAGCTGTTTTTT	CASSELGANTGELFF	TRBV25-1	-	-	TRBJ2-2
TGTGCCAGCAGCTTTGGAGGAACCACTGAAGCTTTCTTT	CASSFGGTTEAFF	TRBV7-9	few	-	TRBJ1-1
TGTGCCACCAGCGTACAGGTCAATCAGCCCCAGCATTTT	CATSVQVNQPQHF	TRBV15	once	-	TRBJ1-5
TGCGCCAGCAGCCAAGATCGCGGCCCTGGAAGCTCCTACGAGCAGTACTTC	CASSQDRGPGSSYEQYF	TRBV4-1	-	-	TRBJ2-7
TGTGCCAGCCAAAGCAGTCTAGCGGGAGGTGGCACAGATACGCAGTATTTT	CASQSSLAGGGTDTQYF	TRBV9	few	TRBD2	TRBJ2-3
TGTGCCATCAGTGAGGTAAATCAGCCCCAGCATTTT	CAISEVNQPQHF	TRBV10-3	once	-	TRBJ1-5
TGCGCCAGCAGCTTGGAGGGGACTACCTTGAGCTATGAGCAGTTCTTC	CASSLEGTTLSYEQFF	TRBV5-1	-	TRBD2	TRBJ2-1
TGTGCCTGGAGTGTACAACTAGCGGGAGCAGAGACCCAGTACTTC	CAWSVQLAGAETQYF	TRBV30	few	TRBD2	TRBJ2-5
TGTGCTAGTGGAGCGACCGGACAGGGGAACACTGAAGCTTTCTTT	CASGATGQGNTEAFF	TRBV12-5	-	TRBD1	TRBJ1-1
TGCAGCGTTGAAGATCGGGTAGCGGGAAGCCTATACGAGCAGTACTTC	CSVEDRVAGSLYEQYF	TRBV29-1	few	TRBD2	TRBJ2-7
TGTGCCTGGAGTGGGACAGGGTATGGCTACACCTTC	CAWSGTGYGYTF	TRBV30	few	TRBD1	TRBJ1-2
TGTGCCTGGAGTCTCGGTGGGAGCGGCTATGGCTACACCTTC	CAWSLGGSGYGYTF	TRBV30	few	-	TRBJ1-2
TGCGCCAGCAGCCAAGAAGGGGCCGGGACAGGGAATCTCAACGAGCAGTACTTC	CASSQEGAGTGNLNEQYF	TRBV4-1	few	TRBD1	TRBJ2-7
TGTGCCAGCAGCTTCCATGAAGGGTGGGAGGGGTCCTCTGGGGCCAACGTCCTGACTTTC	CASSFHEGWEGSSGANVLTF	TRBV5-8	-	TRBD2	TRBJ2-6
TGTGCCAGCAGCCATAATGGGCCACAAGAGACCCAGTACTTC	CASSHNGPQETQYF	TRBV4-2	few	-	TRBJ2-5
TGTGCCAGCAGCTTCCTAGGGGGAAACTATGGCTACACCTTC	CASSFLGGNYGYTF	TRBV7-2	-	-	TRBJ1-2
TGTGCCAGCAGATCAGTAACAACTAATGAAAAACTGTTTTTT	CASRSVTTNEKLFF	TRBV27	-	-	TRBJ1-4
TGTGCCAGCAGCTTATCCGGGACAGTGGGTCACTATGGCTACACCTTC	CASSLSGTVGHYGYTF	TRBV5-4	-	TRBD1	TRBJ1-2
TGTGCCAGCAGCCCAGTCCGGCGGGGGGCCCCAGATACGCAGTATTTT	CASSPVRRGAPDTQYF	TRBV9	-	TRBD2	TRBJ2-3
TGTGCCAGCAGCATCACGGGGGGGGACAATGAGCAGTTCTTC	CASSITGGDNEQFF	TRBV11-1	-	TRBD2	TRBJ2-1
TGTGCCAGCAGCGCTTCACAGTCCCCAGACACTGAAGCTTTCTTT	CASSASQSPDTEAFF	TRBV9	-	-	TRBJ1-1
TGTGCCAGCAGCTTAGAGGGACAGGTTGAAGCTTTCTTT	CASSLEGQVEAFF	TRBV7-2	-	TRBD1	TRBJ1-1
TGTGCCAGCAGTCTCCCGGGACACGGATACGAGCAGTACTTC	CASSLPGHGYEQYF	TRBV6-5	few	-	TRBJ2-7
TGTGCCAGCAGCGTAGTCCCCGGGACAGTCTCGAATGAGCAGTTCTTC	CASSVVPGTVSNEQFF	TRBV9	few	TRBD1	TRBJ2-1
TGTGCCAGCAGCCGTAAAGACACAGGGTTCTATGGCTACACCTTC	CASSRKDTGFYGYTF	TRBV13	few	-	TRBJ1-2
TGTGCCTGGAGTGCAGGGACTAGCGGGAGTAATGAGCAGTTCTTC	CAWSAGTSGSNEQFF	TRBV30	few	TRBD2	TRBJ2-1